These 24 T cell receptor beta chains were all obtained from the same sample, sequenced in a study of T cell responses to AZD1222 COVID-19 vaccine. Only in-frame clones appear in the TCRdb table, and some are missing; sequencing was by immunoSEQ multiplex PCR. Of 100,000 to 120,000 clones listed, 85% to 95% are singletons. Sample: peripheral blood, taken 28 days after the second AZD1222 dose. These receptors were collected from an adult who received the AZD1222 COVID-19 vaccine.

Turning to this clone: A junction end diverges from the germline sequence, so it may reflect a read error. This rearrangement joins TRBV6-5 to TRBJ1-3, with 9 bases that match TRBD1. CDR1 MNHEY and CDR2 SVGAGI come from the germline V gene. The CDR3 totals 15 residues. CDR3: CASSFSPTTGTGLIF. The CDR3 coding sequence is TGTGCCAGCAGTTTCTCGCCGACAACCGGGACAGGGTTAATATTT.

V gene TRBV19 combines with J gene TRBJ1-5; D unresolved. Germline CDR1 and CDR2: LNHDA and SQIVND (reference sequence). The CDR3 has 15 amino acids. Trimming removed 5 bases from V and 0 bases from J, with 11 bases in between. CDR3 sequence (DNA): TGTGCCAGTAGTTTGGCGGAATATAGCAATCAGCCCCAGCATTTT. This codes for CASSLAEYSNQPQHF.

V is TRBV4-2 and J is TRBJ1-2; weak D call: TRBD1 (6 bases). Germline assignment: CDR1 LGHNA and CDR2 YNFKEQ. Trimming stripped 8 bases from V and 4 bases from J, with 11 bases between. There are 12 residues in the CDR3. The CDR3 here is CASGGALYGYTF. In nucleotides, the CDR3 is TGTGCCAGCGGGGGGGCACTCTATGGCTACACCTTC.

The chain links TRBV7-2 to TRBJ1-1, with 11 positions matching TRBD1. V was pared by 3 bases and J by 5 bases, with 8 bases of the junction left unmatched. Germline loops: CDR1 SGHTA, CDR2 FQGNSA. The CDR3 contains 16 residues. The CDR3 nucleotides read TGTGCCAGCAGCTTCAAGGGGACAGGGGGATCGACTGAAGCTTTCTTT. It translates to CASSFKGTGGSTEAFF.

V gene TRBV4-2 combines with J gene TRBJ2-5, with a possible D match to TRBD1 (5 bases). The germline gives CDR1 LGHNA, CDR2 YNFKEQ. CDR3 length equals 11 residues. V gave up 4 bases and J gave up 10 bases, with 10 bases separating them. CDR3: CASSLEGDQYF. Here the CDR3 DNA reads TGTGCCAGCAGCCTGGAAGGGGACCAGTACTTC.

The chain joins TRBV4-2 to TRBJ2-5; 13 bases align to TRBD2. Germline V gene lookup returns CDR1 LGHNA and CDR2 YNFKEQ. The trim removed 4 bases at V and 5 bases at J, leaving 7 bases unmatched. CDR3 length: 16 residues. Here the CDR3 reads CASSPTSGGGRETQYF. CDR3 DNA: TGTGCCAGCAGCCCAACTAGCGGGGGGGGTAGGGAGACCCAGTACTTC.

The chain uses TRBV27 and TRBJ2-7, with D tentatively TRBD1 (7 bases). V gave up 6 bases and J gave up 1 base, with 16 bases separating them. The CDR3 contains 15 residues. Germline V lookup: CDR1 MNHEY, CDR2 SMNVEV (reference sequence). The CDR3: CASRGGTDDSYEQYF. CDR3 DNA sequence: TGTGCCAGCAGGGGCGGGACAGACGATTCCTACGAGCAGTACTTC.

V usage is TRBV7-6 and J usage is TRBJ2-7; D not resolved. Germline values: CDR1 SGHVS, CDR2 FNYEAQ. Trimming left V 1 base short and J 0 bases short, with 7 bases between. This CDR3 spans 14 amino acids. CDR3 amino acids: CASSLVRASYEQYF. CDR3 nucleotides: TGTGCCAGCAGCTTAGTTCGAGCCTCCTACGAGCAGTACTTC.

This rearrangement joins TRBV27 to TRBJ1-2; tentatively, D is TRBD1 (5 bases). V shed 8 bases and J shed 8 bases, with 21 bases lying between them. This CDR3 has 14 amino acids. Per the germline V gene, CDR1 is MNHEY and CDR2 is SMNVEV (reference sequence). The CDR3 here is CASATLPGPGGYTF. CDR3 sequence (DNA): TGTGCCAGCGCGACACTGCCGGGGCCGGGAGGCTACACCTTC.

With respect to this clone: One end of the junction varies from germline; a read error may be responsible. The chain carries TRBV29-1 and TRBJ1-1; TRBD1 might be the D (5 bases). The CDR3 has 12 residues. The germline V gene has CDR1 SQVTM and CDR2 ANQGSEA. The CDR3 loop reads CSVEGDLTEAFF. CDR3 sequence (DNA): TGCAGCGTAGAAGGGGATTTGACTGAAGCTTTCTTT.

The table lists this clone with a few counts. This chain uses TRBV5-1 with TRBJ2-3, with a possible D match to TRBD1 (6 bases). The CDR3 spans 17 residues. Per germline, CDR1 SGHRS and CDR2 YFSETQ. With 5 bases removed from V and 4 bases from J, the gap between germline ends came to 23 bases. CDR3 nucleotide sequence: TGCGCCAGCAGAAAAATGCAGGGGCCCCAGGACCCAGATACGCAGTATTTT. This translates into CASRKMQGPQDPDTQYF.

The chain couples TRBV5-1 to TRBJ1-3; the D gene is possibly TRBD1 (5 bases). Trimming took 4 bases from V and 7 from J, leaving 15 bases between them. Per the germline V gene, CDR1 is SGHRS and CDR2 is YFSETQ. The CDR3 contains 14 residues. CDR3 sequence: CASSKGDGGNTIYF. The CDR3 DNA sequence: TGCGCCAGCAGCAAAGGGGATGGTGGGAACACCATATATTTT. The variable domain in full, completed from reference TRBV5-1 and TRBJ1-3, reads KAGVTQTPRYLIKTRGQQVTLSCSPISGHRSVSWYQQTPGQGLQFLFEYFSETQRNKGNFPGRFSGRQFSNSRSEMNVSTLELGDSALYLCASSKGDGGNTIYFGEGSWLTVV.

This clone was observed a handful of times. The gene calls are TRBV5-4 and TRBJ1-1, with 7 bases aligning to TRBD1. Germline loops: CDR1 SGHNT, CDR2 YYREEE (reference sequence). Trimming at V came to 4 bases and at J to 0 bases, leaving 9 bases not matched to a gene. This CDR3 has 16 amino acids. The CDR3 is CASSPRTGALNTEAFF. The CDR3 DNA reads TGTGCCAGCAGCCCCCGGACAGGAGCTTTGAACACTGAAGCTTTCTTT.

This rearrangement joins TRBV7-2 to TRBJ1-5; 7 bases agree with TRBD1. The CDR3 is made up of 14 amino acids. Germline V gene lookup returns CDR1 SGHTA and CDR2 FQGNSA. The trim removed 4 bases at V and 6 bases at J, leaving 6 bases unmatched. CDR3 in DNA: TGTGCCAGCAGCTCTAGACAGGGCGTTCAGCCCCAGCATTTT. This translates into CASSSRQGVQPQHF. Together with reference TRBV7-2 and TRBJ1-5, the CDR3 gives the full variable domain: GAGVSQSPSNKVTEKGKDVELRCDPISGHTALYWYRQSLGQGLEFLIYFQGNSAPDKSGLPSDRFSAERTGGSVSTLTIQRTQQEDSAVYLCASSSRQGVQPQHFGDGTRLSIL.

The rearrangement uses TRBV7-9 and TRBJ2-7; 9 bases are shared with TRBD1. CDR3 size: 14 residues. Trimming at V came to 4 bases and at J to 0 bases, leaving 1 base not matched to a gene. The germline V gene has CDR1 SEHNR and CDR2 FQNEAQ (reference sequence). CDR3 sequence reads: CASSSTGGSYEQYF. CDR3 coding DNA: TGTGCCAGCAGCTCGACAGGGGGCTCCTACGAGCAGTACTTC.

CDR3: CASSRESNYGYTF. DNA for the CDR3: TGTGCCAGCTCGCGAGAATCTAACTATGGCTACACCTTC. The rearrangement joins TRBV18 to TRBJ1-2; D not certain. This CDR3 contains 13 residues. Germline lookup yields CDR1 KGHSH and CDR2 LQKENI. V lost 6 bases, J lost 0 bases, and 8 bases lay in between.

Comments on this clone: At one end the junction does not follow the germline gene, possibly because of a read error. The CDR3 protein is CASSPNPGLALSSEQYF. The CDR3 DNA reads TGCGCCAGCAGCCCCAATCCCGGGCTAGCACTATCCTCCGAGCAGTACTTC. The chain couples TRBV5-1 to TRBJ2-7; D might be TRBD2 (5 bases). Germline CDR1 is SGHRS and CDR2 is YFSETQ. CDR3 length equals 17 residues.

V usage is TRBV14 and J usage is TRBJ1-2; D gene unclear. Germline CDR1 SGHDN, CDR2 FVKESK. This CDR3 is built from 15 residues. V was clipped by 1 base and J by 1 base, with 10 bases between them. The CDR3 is CASSQVSQVNYGYTF. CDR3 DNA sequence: TGTGCCAGCAGCCAAGTCAGTCAGGTTAACTATGGCTACACCTTC.

CDR3 nucleotides: TGTGCCAGCAGTGAAGTGATTGGAGGGGGGAATTATGGCTACACCTTC. As protein: CASSEVIGGGNYGYTF. This chain links TRBV6-1 with TRBJ1-2; tentatively, D is TRBD1 (6 bases). The CDR3 is 16 residues long. Germline-derived CDR1 and CDR2 are MNHNS and SASEGT. The V end was cut by 1 base, the J end by 5 bases, with 17 bases between.

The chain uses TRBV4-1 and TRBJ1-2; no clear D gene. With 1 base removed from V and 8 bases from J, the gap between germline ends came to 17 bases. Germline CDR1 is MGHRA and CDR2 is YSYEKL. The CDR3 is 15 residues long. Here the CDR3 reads CASSQGNRISIGYTF. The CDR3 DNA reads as TGCGCCAGCAGCCAAGGAAATCGGATATCAATCGGCTACACCTTC.

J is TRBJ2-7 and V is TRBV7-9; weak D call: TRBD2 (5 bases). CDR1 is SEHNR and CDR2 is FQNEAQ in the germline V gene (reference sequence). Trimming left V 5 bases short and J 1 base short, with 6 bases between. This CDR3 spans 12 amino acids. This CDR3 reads CASSTGSYEQYF. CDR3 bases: TGTGCCAGCAGCACGGGGTCCTACGAGCAGTACTTC.

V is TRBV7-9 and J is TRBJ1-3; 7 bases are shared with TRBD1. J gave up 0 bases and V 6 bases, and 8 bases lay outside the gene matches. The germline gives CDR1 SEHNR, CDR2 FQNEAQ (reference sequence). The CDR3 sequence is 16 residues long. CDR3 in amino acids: CASRGDSQHSGNTIYF. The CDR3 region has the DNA TGTGCCAGCAGGGGGGACAGCCAACACTCTGGAAACACCATATATTTT.

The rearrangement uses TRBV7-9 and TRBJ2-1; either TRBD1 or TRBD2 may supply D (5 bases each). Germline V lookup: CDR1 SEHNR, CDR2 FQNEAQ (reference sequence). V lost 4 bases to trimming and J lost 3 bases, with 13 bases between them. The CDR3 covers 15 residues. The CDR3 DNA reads TGTGCCAGCAGCTCACCCGGGACGGTCTACAATGAGCAGTTCTTC. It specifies CASSSPGTVYNEQFF.

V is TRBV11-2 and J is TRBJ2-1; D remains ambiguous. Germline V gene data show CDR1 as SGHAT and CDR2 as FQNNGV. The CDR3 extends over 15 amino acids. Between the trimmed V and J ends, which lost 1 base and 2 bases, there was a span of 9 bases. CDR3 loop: CASSLVTGPYNEQFF. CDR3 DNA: TGTGCCAGCAGCTTAGTTACGGGCCCCTACAATGAGCAGTTCTTC.